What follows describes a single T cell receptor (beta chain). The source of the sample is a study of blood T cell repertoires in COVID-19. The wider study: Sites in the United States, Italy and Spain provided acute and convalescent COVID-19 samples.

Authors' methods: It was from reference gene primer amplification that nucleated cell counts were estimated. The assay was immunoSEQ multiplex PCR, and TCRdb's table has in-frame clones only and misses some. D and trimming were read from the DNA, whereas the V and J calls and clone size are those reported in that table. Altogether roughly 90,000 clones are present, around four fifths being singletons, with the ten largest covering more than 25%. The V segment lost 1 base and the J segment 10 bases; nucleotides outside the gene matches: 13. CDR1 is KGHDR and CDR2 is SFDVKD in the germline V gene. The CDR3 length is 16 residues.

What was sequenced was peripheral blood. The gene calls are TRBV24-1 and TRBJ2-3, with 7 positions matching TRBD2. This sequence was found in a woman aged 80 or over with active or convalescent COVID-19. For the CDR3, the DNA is TGTGCCACCAGTGATTTAGGGGTAGGTGGCCGGGGGGCGCAGTATTTT. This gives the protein CATSDLGVGGRGAQYF.